This T cell receptor (beta chain) was profiled in a study of blood T cell repertoires in COVID-19. Study background: Donors in the United States, Italy and Spain gave samples during acute or convalescent COVID-19.

Clones were read by immunoSEQ multiplex PCR, and TCRdb kept only the in-frame ones, dropping some. The data contain about 220,000 clones, roughly four fifths of them singletons. Input material: PBMCs or T cells enriched from blood (not recorded which). This clonotype was sampled from a woman aged 50 to 65 who had been exposed to COVID-19.

CDR3 in amino acids: CASSYRIGPNTGELFF. In DNA form, the CDR3 reads TGTGCCAGCAGTTACAGGATAGGCCCGAACACCGGGGAGCTGTTTTTT. The rearrangement links TRBV27 to TRBJ2-2, with a weak D call TRBD1 (5 bases). This CDR3 region has 16 residues. From germline, CDR1 is MNHEY and CDR2 SMNVEV (reference sequence). Trimming removed 4 bases from V and 0 bases from J, with 12 bases in between.